These 16 T cell receptor beta chains were all obtained from the same sample, sequenced in a study of PD-1 blockade in classical Hodgkin lymphoma. Time point meaning: newly diagnosed, previously untreated cHL patient sample. The data were produced by immunoSEQ multiplex PCR, yet TCRdb's version contains in-frame clones alone and is incomplete. The data hold about 16,000 clones, with 90% observed a single time. Sequenced sample: peripheral blood mononuclear cells (PBMCs). The receptors stem from a human donor with classical Hodgkin lymphoma.

The CDR3 loop reads CASSGLGGRNQPQHF. The CDR3 nucleotides read TGTGCCAGCAGCGGACTGGGTGGGAGGAATCAGCCCCAGCATTTT. J is TRBJ1-5 and V is TRBV6-1; D gene unclear. The CDR3 has 15 residues. Germline V gene data show CDR1 as MNHNS and CDR2 as SASEGT. The V end lost 6 bases, the J end lost 4 bases, and 16 bases lay between the germline ends.

This chain joins TRBV9 and TRBJ1-2, with D tentatively TRBD1 (5 bases). The CDR3 contains 16 residues. V dropped 1 base and J dropped 4 bases, with 17 bases sitting between them. The germline gives CDR1 SGDLS, CDR2 YYNGEE. The CDR3 region has the DNA TGTGCCAGCAGCGTATCAGACAGTAATCATCCCTATGGCTACACCTTC. Translating it yields CASSVSDSNHPYGYTF.

V usage is TRBV6-5 and J usage is TRBJ2-7, with TRBD2 as a possible D gene (6 bases). The CDR3 contains 15 residues. CDR1 is MNHEY, CDR2 SVGAGI, per germline. The V and J ends lost 6 bases and 0 bases respectively, with 15 bases between them. Here the CDR3 reads CASRQRVMSSYEQYF. CDR3 in DNA: TGTGCCAGCAGACAGCGGGTGATGAGCTCCTACGAGCAGTACTTC.

V gene TRBV6-4 combines with J gene TRBJ2-3; 11 bases are shared with TRBD2. V lost 2 bases to trimming and J lost 2 bases; unmatched junction nucleotides: 3. The CDR3 sequence is 16 residues long. From germline, CDR1 is MRHNA and CDR2 SNTAGT. The CDR3 nucleotides are TGTGCCAGCAGTGACAAACTAGCGGGAGACACAGATACGCAGTATTTT. It yields the protein CASSDKLAGDTDTQYF.

The rearrangement links TRBV5-4 to TRBJ1-2; D unclear. Germline CDR1 is SGHNT and CDR2 is YYREEE (reference sequence). The CDR3 is 13 residues long. V lost 2 bases and J lost 5, with 10 bases in between. CDR3 amino acids: CASSFPLGYGYTF. CDR3 in DNA: TGTGCCAGCAGCTTTCCCTTGGGGTATGGCTACACCTTC.

V and J are TRBV18 and TRBJ1-2; D is unresolved. The CDR3 runs to 13 residues. The germline V gene has CDR1 KGHSH and CDR2 LQKENI. V gave up 3 bases and J gave up 2 bases, with 7 bases separating them. CDR3 in DNA: TGTGCCAGCTCACCGGACGGGAACTATGGCTACACCTTC. This sequence encodes CASSPDGNYGYTF.

The chain carries TRBV11-2 and TRBJ2-7; TRBD2 matches at 7 bases. This CDR3 has 14 residues. The J segment lost 5 bases and the V segment lost 1 base, leaving 5 bases of the junction unmatched. Per the germline V gene, CDR1 is SGHAT and CDR2 is FQNNGV. The CDR3 here is CASSLVGGPDEQYF. The CDR3 DNA reads TGTGCCAGCAGCTTAGTGGGAGGGCCGGACGAGCAGTACTTC.

The chain employs TRBV5-4 and TRBJ2-3; D unclear. Germline assignment: CDR1 SGHNT and CDR2 YYREEE (reference sequence). The CDR3 loop spans 16 amino acids. The ends were cut back, 0 bases at V and 4 bases at J, with 15 bases in the middle. The CDR3 reads CASSLGPGSEPDTQYF. CDR3 DNA: TGTGCCAGCAGCTTGGGCCCGGGTAGTGAGCCAGATACGCAGTATTTT. The full variable domain, with the rest looked up from reference TRBV5-4 and TRBJ2-3, is ETGVTQSPTHLIKTRGQQVTLRCSSQSGHNTVSWYQQALGQGPQFIFQYYREEENGRGNFPPRFSGLQFPNYSSELNVNALELDDSALYLCASSLGPGSEPDTQYFGPGTRLTVL.

The genes are TRBV6-1 and TRBJ1-5; D uncertain. Trimming pared 2 bases from V and 6 bases from J, leaving 8 bases between. Germline loops: CDR1 MNHNS, CDR2 SASEGT. CDR3 length equals 13 residues. CDR3 residues: CASSETWGQPQHF. CDR3 nucleotide sequence: TGTGCCAGCAGTGAAACTTGGGGTCAGCCCCAGCATTTT.

This chain joins TRBV25-1 and TRBJ2-5; D unclear. The germline V gene encodes CDR1 MGHDK and CDR2 SYGVNS. This CDR3 is 12 amino acids long. V dropped 8 bases and J dropped 2 bases, with 9 bases sitting between them. In DNA form, the CDR3 reads TGTGCCAGCTCCCCCGTGCAAGAGACCCAGTACTTC. Its translation: CASSPVQETQYF. Looking up the rest from reference TRBV25-1 and TRBJ2-5 gives the full variable domain: EADIYQTPRYLVIGTGKKITLECSQTMGHDKMYWYQQDPGMELHLIHYSYGVNSTEKGDLSSESTVSRIRTEHFPLTLESARPSHTSQYLCASSPVQETQYFGPGTRLLVL.

This chain uses TRBV11-2 with TRBJ1-2, with D hard to call. This CDR3 comprises 13 residues. V lost 5 bases and J 4 bases, leaving 11 bases between the germline ends. CDR1 SGHAT and CDR2 FQNNGV come from the germline V gene. In DNA form, the CDR3 reads TGTGCCAGCAGCGCCCTGGGTGCCTATGGCTACACCTTC. Its translation: CASSALGAYGYTF.

Concerning this clone: Within the sample, other DNA sequences also encode this same CDR3. Here the CDR3 reads CASSVGSGSSYEQYF. CDR3 nucleotides: TGTGCCAGCAGCGTAGGTAGCGGAAGCTCCTACGAGCAGTACTTC. The chain has TRBV9 and TRBJ2-7; tentatively, D is TRBD2 (6 bases). Between the trimmed V and J ends, which lost 0 bases and 0 bases, there was a span of 10 bases. This CDR3 is built from 15 residues. Germline CDR1 SGDLS, CDR2 YYNGEE.

The chain uses TRBV14 and TRBJ2-3; D may be TRBD2 (6 bases). With 4 bases removed from V and 3 bases from J, the gap between germline ends came to 11 bases. The CDR3 is made up of 14 amino acids. Germline assignment: CDR1 SGHDN and CDR2 FVKESK. The CDR3 bases are TGTGCCAGCAGCCCTAGCGTGGGGACAGATACGCAGTATTTT. Encoded protein: CASSPSVGTDTQYF.

The chain is built from TRBV6-6 and TRBJ2-7; D is unresolved. CDR1 and CDR2 from the germline V gene are MNHNY and SVGAGI (reference sequence). The CDR3 is 13 amino acids. The V and J ends lost 9 bases and 3 bases respectively, with 15 bases between them. CDR3 sequence reads: CASGNLPFYEQYF. CDR3 in DNA: TGTGCCAGTGGTAATTTACCCTTCTACGAGCAGTACTTC.

This clone came up once. Different DNA sequences within this sample yield the same CDR3. This chain connects TRBV7-6 to TRBJ2-6, with D maybe TRBD1 (6 bases). Trimming shortened V by 9 bases and J by 4 bases, and 22 bases separated the two germline ends. CDR1 SGHVS and CDR2 FNYEAQ come from the germline V gene. The CDR3 loop spans 17 amino acids. Here the CDR3 reads CASSQLGAGDGANVLTF. The CDR3 bases are TGTGCCAGTAGCCAACTGGGGGCCGGGGACGGGGCCAACGTCCTGACTTTC.

This chain connects TRBV29-1 to TRBJ1-4, with 8 nucleotides matching TRBD1. The length of the CDR3 is 13 residues. Losses at the gene ends were 6 bases for V and 7 bases for J; bases not matched to a gene: 7. Germline values: CDR1 SQVTM, CDR2 ANQGSEA. The CDR3 DNA follows: TGCAGCGTGGCAGGGGGCGCGGGTGAAAAACTGTTTTTT. Translating gives CSVAGGAGEKLFF.